The rows below give T cell receptor beta chains drawn from one sample of a study of OX40 agonist ivuxolimab in advanced cancers. Profiling relied on immunoSEQ multiplex PCR, and the TCRdb table lists in-frame clones only, not all of them. The sample has 60,000 to 85,000 clones, 92% seen once; the top ten hold approximately 8%. Source: CD4+ or CD8+ T cells sorted from blood, taken in a trial of the OX40 agonist ivuxolimab. The receptor source for this set is an adult with an advanced solid tumor such as melanoma, head and neck, liver or kidney cancer. Each CDR3 is given with its conserved first and last residue. D genes are given only for firm matches. Clone size is not always given. Where it is, it says once, few, many or a class for expanded clones.

few	TRBV19	TRBJ1-1	.	TGTGCCAGTAGTATGATTGGCACTGAAGCTTTCTTT	CASSMIGTEAFF
.	TRBV13	TRBJ1-1	TRBD1	TGTGCCAGCAGCACCACAGGGGGAACTGAAGCTTTCTTT	CASSTTGGTEAFF
.	TRBV4-2	TRBJ2-1	.	TGTGCCAGCAGCCAAGGTTACAATGAGCAGTTCTTC	CASSQGYNEQFF
.	TRBV29-1	TRBJ2-1	TRBD1	TGCAGCGTTGAAGGGCAGGGGGCGGCGGATGAGCAGTTCTTC	CSVEGQGAADEQFF
.	TRBV2	TRBJ1-3	TRBD1	TGTGCCAGCAAACAGGGGGCTGGGGGAAACACCATATATTTT	CASKQGAGGNTIYF
.	TRBV9	TRBJ2-1	TRBD2	TGTGCCAGCAGCGCTAGCGGGGGGGAAGAAAATGAGCAGTTCTTC	CASSASGGEENEQFF
.	TRBV9	TRBJ1-4	.	TGTGCCAGCACCTTAGGTAGTGCAACTAATGAAAAACTGTTTTTT	CASTLGSATNEKLFF
once	TRBV4-3	TRBJ2-1	TRBD2	TGCGCCAGCAGCCAAACTAGCGGGGGGGCCTACAATGAGCAGTTCTTC	CASSQTSGGAYNEQFF
once	TRBV7-9	TRBJ2-7	TRBD1	TGTGCCAGCAGCTTAGCCGGGGACAGCTACGAGCAGTACTTC	CASSLAGDSYEQYF
.	TRBV4-3	TRBJ2-7	.	TGCGCCAGCAGCCCAGACAGAACAGGCTACGAGCAGTACTTC	CASSPDRTGYEQYF
.	TRBV7-8	TRBJ2-7	TRBD1	TGTGCCAGCAGCTTAAGGGGGACAGATTCCTACGAGCAGTACTTC	CASSLRGTDSYEQYF
.	TRBV5-5	TRBJ2-3	.	TGTGCCAGCAGCCTGGGACTTGGGCTCGTGTATTTT	CASSLGLGLVYF
.	TRBV9	TRBJ1-3	.	TGTGCCAGCAGTACATCCACTCTCGAGTCTGGAAACACCATATATTTT	CASSTSTLESGNTIYF
once	TRBV10-3	TRBJ1-1	.	TGTGCCATCAGTGAAGGGATCCAGGACACTGAAGCTTTCTTT	CAISEGIQDTEAFF
.	TRBV13	TRBJ2-5	TRBD1	TGTGCCAGCAGCCTCTACAGGGGAGAGACCCAGTACTTC	CASSLYRGETQYF
.	TRBV5-5	TRBJ1-3	.	TGTGCCAGCAGCTTGGATGGGGGGTCTGGAAACACCATATATTTT	CASSLDGGSGNTIYF
.	TRBV4-2	TRBJ1-1	.	TGTGCCAGCGCGGAAACAGGGATGGAAGCTTTCTTT	CASAETGMEAFF
.	TRBV7-9	TRBJ1-4	.	TGTGCCAGCAGCCCCCCCCAAGGGGCAGGTGAAAAACTGTTTTTT	CASSPPQGAGEKLFF
.	TRBV2	TRBJ2-1	.	TGTGCCAGCAGTGAATCACCCAGGGGCTCCTACAATGAGCAGTTCTTC	CASSESPRGSYNEQFF